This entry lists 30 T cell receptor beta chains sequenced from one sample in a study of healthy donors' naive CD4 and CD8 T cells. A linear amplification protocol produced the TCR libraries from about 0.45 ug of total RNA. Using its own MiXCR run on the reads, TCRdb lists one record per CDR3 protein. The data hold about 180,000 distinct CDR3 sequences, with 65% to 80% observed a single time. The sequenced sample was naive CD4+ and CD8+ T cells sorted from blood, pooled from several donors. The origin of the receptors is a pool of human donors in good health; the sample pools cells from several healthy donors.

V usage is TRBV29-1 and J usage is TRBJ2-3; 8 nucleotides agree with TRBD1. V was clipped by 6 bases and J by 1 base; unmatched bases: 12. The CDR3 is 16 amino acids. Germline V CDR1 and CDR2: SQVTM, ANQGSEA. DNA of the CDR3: TGCAGCGTCATGCCCGCCGCGGACAGGGGCACAGATACGCAGTATTTT. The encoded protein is CSVMPAADRGTDTQYF.

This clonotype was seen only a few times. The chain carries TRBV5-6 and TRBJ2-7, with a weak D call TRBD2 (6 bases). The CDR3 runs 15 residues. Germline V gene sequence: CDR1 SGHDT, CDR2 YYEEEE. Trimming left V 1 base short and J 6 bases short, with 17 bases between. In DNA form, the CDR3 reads TGTGCCAGCAGCTTGCTTGGAGGGGAGGTTCGCGAGCAGTACGTC. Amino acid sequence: CASSLLGGEVREQYV.

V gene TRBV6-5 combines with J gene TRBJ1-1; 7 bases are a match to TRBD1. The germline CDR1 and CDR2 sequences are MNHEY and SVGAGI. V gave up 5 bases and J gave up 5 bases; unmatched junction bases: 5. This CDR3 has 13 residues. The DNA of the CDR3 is TGTGCCAGCAGTGACAGGGTGCGGACTGAAGCTTTCTTT. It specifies CASSDRVRTEAFF.

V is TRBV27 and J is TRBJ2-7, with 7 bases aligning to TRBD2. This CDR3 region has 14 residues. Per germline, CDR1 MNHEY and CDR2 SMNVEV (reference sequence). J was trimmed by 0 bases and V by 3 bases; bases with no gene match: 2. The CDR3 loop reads CASSFGTNSYEQYF. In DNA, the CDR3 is TGTGCCAGCAGTTTCGGGACTAACTCCTACGAGCAGTACTTC.

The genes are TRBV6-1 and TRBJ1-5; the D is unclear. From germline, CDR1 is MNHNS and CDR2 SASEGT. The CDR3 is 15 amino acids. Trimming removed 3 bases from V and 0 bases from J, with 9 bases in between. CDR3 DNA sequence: TGTGCCAGCAGTGAGGGGTATAATAGCAATCAGCCCCAGCATTTT. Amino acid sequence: CASSEGYNSNQPQHF.

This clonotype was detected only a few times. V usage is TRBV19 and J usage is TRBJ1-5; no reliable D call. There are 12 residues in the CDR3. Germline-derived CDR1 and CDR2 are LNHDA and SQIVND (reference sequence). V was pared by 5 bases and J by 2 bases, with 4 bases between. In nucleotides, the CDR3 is TGTGCCAGTAGTCTTGGCAATCAGCCCCAGCATTTT. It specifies CASSLGNQPQHF.

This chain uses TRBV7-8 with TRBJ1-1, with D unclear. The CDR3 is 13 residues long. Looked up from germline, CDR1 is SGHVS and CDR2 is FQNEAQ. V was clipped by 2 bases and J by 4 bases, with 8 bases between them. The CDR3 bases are TGTGCCAGCAGCTTACGAGGGATCACTGAAGCTTTCTTT. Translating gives CASSLRGITEAFF.

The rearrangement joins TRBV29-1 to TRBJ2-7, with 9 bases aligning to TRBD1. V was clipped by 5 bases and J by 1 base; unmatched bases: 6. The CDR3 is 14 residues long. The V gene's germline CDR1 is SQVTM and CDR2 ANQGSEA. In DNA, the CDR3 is TGCAGCGTTACAGGGACAGGGTCTTCCTACGAGCAGTACTTC. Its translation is CSVTGTGSSYEQYF.

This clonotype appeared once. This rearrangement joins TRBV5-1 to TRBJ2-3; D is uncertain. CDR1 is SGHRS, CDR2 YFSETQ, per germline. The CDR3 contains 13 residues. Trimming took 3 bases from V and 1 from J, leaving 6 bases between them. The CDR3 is CASSSGGTDTQYF. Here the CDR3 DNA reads TGCGCCAGCAGCTCCGGCGGCACAGATACGCAGTATTTT.

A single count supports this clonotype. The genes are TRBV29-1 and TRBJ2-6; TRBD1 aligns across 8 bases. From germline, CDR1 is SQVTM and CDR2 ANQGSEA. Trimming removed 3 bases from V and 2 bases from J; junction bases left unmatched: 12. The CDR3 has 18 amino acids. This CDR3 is CSVETIEDRAPGANVLTF. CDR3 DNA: TGCAGCGTTGAGACGATCGAGGACAGGGCTCCTGGGGCCAACGTCCTGACTTTC.

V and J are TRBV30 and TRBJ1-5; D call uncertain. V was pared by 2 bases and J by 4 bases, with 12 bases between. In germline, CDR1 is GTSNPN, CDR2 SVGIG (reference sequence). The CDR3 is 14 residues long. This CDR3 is CAWSYGSGNQPQHF. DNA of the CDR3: TGTGCCTGGAGTTACGGATCCGGGAATCAGCCCCAGCATTTT.

CDR3 residues: CSVGRHQGEQYF. The CDR3 DNA sequence: TGCAGCGTTGGACGCCACCAGGGCGAGCAGTACTTC. The chain uses TRBV29-1 and TRBJ2-7; perhaps TRBD1 as D (5 bases). Germline V gene lookup returns CDR1 SQVTM and CDR2 ANQGSEA. V lost 4 bases and J 6 bases, leaving 13 bases between the germline ends. This CDR3 is built from 12 residues.

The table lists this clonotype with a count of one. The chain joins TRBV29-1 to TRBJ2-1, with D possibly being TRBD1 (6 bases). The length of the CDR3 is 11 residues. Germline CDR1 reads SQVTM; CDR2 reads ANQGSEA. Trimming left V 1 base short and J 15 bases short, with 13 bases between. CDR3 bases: TGCAGCGTTGAAGCGCTGGGACACTCGTTCTTC. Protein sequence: CSVEALGHSFF.

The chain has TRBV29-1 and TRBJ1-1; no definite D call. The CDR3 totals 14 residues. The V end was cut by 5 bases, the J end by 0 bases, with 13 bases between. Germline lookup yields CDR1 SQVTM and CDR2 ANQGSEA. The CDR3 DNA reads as TGCAGCGTTAAAAGGGATGAGGTGAACACTGAAGCTTTCTTT. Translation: CSVKRDEVNTEAFF.

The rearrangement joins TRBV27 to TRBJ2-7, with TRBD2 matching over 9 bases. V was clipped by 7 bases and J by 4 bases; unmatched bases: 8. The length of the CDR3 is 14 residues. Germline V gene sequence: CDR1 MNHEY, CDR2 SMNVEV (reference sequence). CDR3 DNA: TGTGCCAGCACCCTGAAGCGGGAGGAATACGAGCAGTACTTC. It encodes CASTLKREEYEQYF.

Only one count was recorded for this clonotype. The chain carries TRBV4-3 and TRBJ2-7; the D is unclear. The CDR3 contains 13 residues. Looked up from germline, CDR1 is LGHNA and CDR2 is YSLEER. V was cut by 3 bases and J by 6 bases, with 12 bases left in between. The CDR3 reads CASSHQRGGEQYF. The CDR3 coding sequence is TGCGCCAGCAGCCACCAGAGAGGCGGCGAGCAGTACTTC.

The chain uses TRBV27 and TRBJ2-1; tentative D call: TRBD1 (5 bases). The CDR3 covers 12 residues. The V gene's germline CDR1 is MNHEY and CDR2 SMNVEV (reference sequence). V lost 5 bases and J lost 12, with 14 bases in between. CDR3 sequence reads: CASSPDSFRQFF. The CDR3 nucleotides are TGTGCCAGCAGTCCTGACAGTTTTCGGCAGTTCTTC.

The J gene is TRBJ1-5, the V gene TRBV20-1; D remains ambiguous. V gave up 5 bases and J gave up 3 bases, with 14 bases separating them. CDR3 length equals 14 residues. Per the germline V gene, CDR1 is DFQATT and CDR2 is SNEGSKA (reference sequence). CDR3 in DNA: TGCAGTGCTCCCATGTGGGGTACCAATCAGCCCCAGCATTTT. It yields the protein CSAPMWGTNQPQHF.

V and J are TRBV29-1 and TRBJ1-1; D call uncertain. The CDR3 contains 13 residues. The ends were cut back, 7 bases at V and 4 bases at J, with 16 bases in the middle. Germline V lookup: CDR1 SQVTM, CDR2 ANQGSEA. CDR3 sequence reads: CSANPGFGTEAFF. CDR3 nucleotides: TGCAGCGCCAACCCAGGATTTGGCACTGAAGCTTTCTTT.

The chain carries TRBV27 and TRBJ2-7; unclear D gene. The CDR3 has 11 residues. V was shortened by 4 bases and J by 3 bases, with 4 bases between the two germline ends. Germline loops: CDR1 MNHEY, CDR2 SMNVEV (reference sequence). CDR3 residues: CASSSHYEQYF. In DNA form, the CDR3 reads TGTGCCAGCAGTTCTCACTACGAGCAGTACTTC.

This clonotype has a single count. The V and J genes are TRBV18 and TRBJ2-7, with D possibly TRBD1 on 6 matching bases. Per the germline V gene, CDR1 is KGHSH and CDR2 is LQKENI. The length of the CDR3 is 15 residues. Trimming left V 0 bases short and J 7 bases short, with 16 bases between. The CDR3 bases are TGTGCCAGCTCACCACCGACGGCAGGGGTGAGGGAGCAGTACTTC. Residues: CASSPPTAGVREQYF. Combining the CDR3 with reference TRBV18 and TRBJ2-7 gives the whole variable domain NAGVMQNPRHLVRRRGQEARLRCSPMKGHSHVYWYRQLPEEGLKFMVYLQKENIIDESGMPKERFSAEFPKEGPSILRIQQVVRGDSAAYFCASSPPTAGVREQYFGPGTRLTVT.

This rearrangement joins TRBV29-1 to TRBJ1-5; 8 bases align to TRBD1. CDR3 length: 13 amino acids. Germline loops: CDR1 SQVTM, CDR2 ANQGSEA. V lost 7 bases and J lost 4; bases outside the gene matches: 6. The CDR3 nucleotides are TGCAGCGCACGGACAGGGACAAATCAGCCCCAGCATTTT. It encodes CSARTGTNQPQHF.

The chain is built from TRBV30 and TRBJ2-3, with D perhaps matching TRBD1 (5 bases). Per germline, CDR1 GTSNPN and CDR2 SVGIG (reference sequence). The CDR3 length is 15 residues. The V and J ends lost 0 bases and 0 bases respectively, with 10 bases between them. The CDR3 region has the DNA TGTGCCTGGAGTGTACTGGGGCAGAGCACAGATACGCAGTATTTT. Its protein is CAWSVLGQSTDTQYF.

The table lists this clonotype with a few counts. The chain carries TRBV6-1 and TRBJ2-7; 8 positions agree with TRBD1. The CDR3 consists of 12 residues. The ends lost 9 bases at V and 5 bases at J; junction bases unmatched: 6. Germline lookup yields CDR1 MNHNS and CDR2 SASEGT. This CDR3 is CARTDRAHEQYF. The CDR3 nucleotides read TGTGCCAGGACGGACAGGGCCCACGAGCAGTACTTC.

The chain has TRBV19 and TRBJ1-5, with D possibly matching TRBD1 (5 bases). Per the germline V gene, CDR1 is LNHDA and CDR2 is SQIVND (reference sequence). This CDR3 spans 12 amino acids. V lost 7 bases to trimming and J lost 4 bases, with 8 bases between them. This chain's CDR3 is CASNNRNQPQHF. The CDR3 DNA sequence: TGTGCCAGTAATAACAGGAATCAGCCCCAGCATTTT.

The CDR3 loop reads CASSPQTGVSYEQYF. In nucleotides, the CDR3 is TGTGCCAGCAGCCCTCAGACAGGGGTATCCTACGAGCAGTACTTC. The chain carries TRBV6-5 and TRBJ2-7, with 8 bases identical to TRBD1. Unmatched junction bases numbered 8, after V lost 6 bases and J lost 1 base. Germline CDR1 MNHEY, CDR2 SVGAGI. The CDR3 has 15 residues.

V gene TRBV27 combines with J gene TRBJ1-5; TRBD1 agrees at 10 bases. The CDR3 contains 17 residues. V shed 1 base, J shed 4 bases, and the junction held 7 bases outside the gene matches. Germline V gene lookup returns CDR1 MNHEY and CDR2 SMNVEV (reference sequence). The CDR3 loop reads CASSLFGTGERNQPQHF. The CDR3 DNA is TGTGCCAGCAGTTTATTTGGGACAGGGGAGAGGAATCAGCCCCAGCATTTT.

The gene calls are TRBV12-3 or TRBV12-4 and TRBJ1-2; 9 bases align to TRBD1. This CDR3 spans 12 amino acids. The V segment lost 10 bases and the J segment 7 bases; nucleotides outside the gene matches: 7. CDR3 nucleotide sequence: TGTGCCACCCAGCCGGACAGGGGTGGCTACACCTTC. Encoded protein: CATQPDRGGYTF.

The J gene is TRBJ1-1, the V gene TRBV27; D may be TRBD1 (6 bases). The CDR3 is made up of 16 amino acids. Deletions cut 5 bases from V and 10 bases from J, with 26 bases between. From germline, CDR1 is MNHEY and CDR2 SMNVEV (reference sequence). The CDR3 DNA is TGTGCCAGCAGTCCCTCCCTCAGGGGTACATATGTGGGAGCTTTCTTT. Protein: CASSPSLRGTYVGAFF.

CDR3: CASTHRNVLETQYF. CDR3 nucleotides: TGTGCCAGCACCCATCGGAACGTTTTAGAGACCCAGTACTTC. The V and J genes are TRBV12-3 or TRBV12-4 and TRBJ2-5; the D is unclear. Deletions cut 7 bases from V and 4 bases from J, with 16 bases between. The CDR3 consists of 14 residues.